A selection of T cell receptor beta chains follows, all from one sample in a study of blood T cell repertoires in COVID-19. Method: immunoSEQ multiplex PCR; TCRdb's copy keeps in-frame clones and lacks some. The data hold about 130,000 clones, with more than 75% observed a single time. The specimen sequenced was peripheral blood. The receptor source for this set is a man aged 60 to 69 who had recovered from COVID-19. Both conserved end residues are part of each CDR3. D genes are given only for firm matches. Clone size is shown for a subset of rows, as once, few, many or a class of expanded clone.

clone_size | d_call | j_call | v_call | cdr3_nt | cdr3_aa
NA | TRBD2 | TRBJ2-3 | TRBV7-3 | TGTGCCAGCAGCCCCCAGCCGGGGGGTTCAGATACGCAGTATTTT | CASSPQPGGSDTQYF
NA | NA | TRBJ1-2 | TRBV9 | TGTGCCAGCAGCGTAGTCACAGGGAACTATGGCTACACCTTC | CASSVVTGNYGYTF
NA | NA | TRBJ1-1 | TRBV7-8 | TGTGCCAGCAGCTTACAACAGGGTCGCACTGAAGCTTTCTTT | CASSLQQGRTEAFF
NA | NA | TRBJ1-2 | TRBV7-2 | TGTGCCAGCAGCTTTTCGGAGGGCTTGTATGGCTACACCTTC | CASSFSEGLYGYTF
NA | NA | TRBJ2-1 | TRBV10-3 | TGTGCCATCAGTTTCGGGGATGAGCAGTTCTTC | CAISFGDEQFF
few | TRBD2 | TRBJ2-3 | TRBV6-2/TRBV6-3 | TGTGCCAGCAGTTTAGGTAGCGGGAGTACAGATACGCAGTATTTT | CASSLGSGSTDTQYF
NA | NA | TRBJ2-3 | TRBV27 | TGTGCCAGCAGTCGGCTAGCATTCACAGATACGCAGTATTTT | CASSRLAFTDTQYF
few | TRBD1 | TRBJ1-1 | TRBV3-1/TRBV3-2 | TGTGCCAGCAGCCAAGTCCCGGGACAGGGGATGAACACTGAAGCTTTCTTT | CASSQVPGQGMNTEAFF
NA | NA | TRBJ2-5 | TRBV2 | TGTGCCAGCAGTGGGAGGCGGAACCAAGAGACCCAGTACTTC | CASSGRRNQETQYF
few | NA | TRBJ2-1 | TRBV28 | TGTGCCAGCAGCTCGGGGAGGGGGTCCTACAATGAGCAGTTCTTC | CASSSGRGSYNEQFF
NA | TRBD1 | TRBJ2-2 | TRBV6-5 | TGTGCCAGCAGTCAACAGGGGACCGGGGAGCTGTTTTTT | CASSQQGTGELFF
NA | NA | TRBJ1-4 | TRBV28 | TGTGCCAGCAGTACCAGGACAAGTAATGGTGAAAAACTGTTTTTT | CASSTRTSNGEKLFF
NA | TRBD1 | TRBJ1-2 | TRBV13 | TGTGCCAGCAGCTGGGACAGGGGAAACTATGGCTACACCTTC | CASSWDRGNYGYTF
NA | NA | TRBJ1-4 | TRBV6-5 | TGTGCCAGCAGCCTACTCCAGGGTTCAAATGAAAAACTGTTTTTT | CASSLLQGSNEKLFF
NA | TRBD1 | TRBJ1-4 | TRBV6-5 | TGTGCCAGCAGGGCCTCTGGGGGACAGGGTGAAAAACTGTTTTTT | CASRASGGQGEKLFF
NA | NA | TRBJ2-3 | TRBV7-3 | TGTGCCAGCAGCCCCCAAACTAGCACAGATACGCAGTATTTT | CASSPQTSTDTQYF
NA | NA | TRBJ1-4 | TRBV28 | TGTGCCAGCAGTTATACAGGGACTAAAAATGAAAAACTGTTTTTT | CASSYTGTKNEKLFF
NA | NA | TRBJ1-1 | TRBV5-1 | TGCGCCAGCAGCTCCGGACCGGAGGACACTGAAGCTTTCTTT | CASSSGPEDTEAFF
NA | TRBD1 | TRBJ2-7 | TRBV7-2 | TGTGCCAGCAGCTTAGCGCCGGGACAGTCGAGCTACGAGCAGTACTTC | CASSLAPGQSSYEQYF
once | NA | TRBJ2-1 | TRBV5-1 | TGCGCCAGCAGCTTGGGGGGGCTTTACAATGAGCAGTTCTTC | CASSLGGLYNEQFF
NA | NA | TRBJ2-1 | TRBV24-1 | TGTGCCACCAGGAAGGGGGGGCCCAATGAGCAGTTCTTC | CATRKGGPNEQFF
NA | NA | TRBJ1-1 | TRBV5-4 | TGTGCCAGCAGCGCCGTGAGGACTGAAGCTTTCTTT | CASSAVRTEAFF
NA | NA | TRBJ1-3 | TRBV4-3 | TGCGCCAGCAGCCAACTCGGGAAGCCTGGAAACACCATATATTTT | CASSQLGKPGNTIYF
NA | NA | TRBJ1-4 | TRBV3-1/TRBV3-2 | TGTGCCAGCAGCCAGAGTCAGGGGCGTCGTGCGACTAATGAAAAACTGTTTTTT | CASSQSQGRRATNEKLFF
NA | NA | TRBJ2-6 | TRBV20-1 | TGCAGTGCTAGTGACGTCCGTGGGGCCAACGTCCTGACTTTC | CSASDVRGANVLTF
few | NA | TRBJ1-6 | TRBV25-1 | TGTGCCAGCAGTGAATATAGCCCAAGGCGGGATTCACCCCTCCACTTT | CASSEYSPRRDSPLHF
NA | NA | TRBJ2-5 | TRBV2 | TGTGCCAGCGGGGGGACCCTTGAGACCCAGTACTTC | CASGGTLETQYF
NA | NA | TRBJ2-3 | TRBV19 | TGTGCCAGTACCGGGAGCGGGCTTCAGGGAGATACGCAGTATTTT | CASTGSGLQGDTQYF
NA | TRBD1 | TRBJ1-4 | TRBV9 | TGTGCCAGCAGCGTGGCAGGGGGCCGAGCAACTAATGAAAAACTGTTTTTT | CASSVAGGRATNEKLFF
NA | NA | TRBJ2-7 | TRBV29-1 | TGCAGCGTTGAGACCTCTAGCGACGAGCAGTACTTC | CSVETSSDEQYF
few | NA | TRBJ2-2 | TRBV7-2 | TGTGCCAGCAGCTTAGATGCAGGTCCCGGGGAGCTGTTTTTT | CASSLDAGPGELFF
few | NA | TRBJ2-2 | TRBV5-6 | TGTGCCAGCAGCTTCGGGGGTACGAACACCGGGGAGCTGTTTTTT | CASSFGGTNTGELFF
NA | TRBD2 | TRBJ2-2 | TRBV7-3 | TGTGCCAGCAGCTTATGGGCGGGGGACGGCGGGGAGCTGTTTTTT | CASSLWAGDGGELFF
NA | TRBD2 | TRBJ2-2 | TRBV19 | TGTGCGACGACTAGCGGGGACGATTATGCCGGGGAGCTGTTTTTT | CATTSGDDYAGELFF
NA | NA | TRBJ1-4 | TRBV4-2 | TGTGCCAGCAGCCCAGGAGGTACAACTAATGAAAAACTGTTTTTT | CASSPGGTTNEKLFF
NA | TRBD2 | TRBJ2-1 | TRBV4-1 | TGCGCCAGCAGCCAAAGACTAGCGGGAGTTGTCGGGTACAATGAGCAGTTCTTC | CASSQRLAGVVGYNEQFF
NA | NA | TRBJ2-3 | TRBV11-1 | TGTGCCAGCAGCTTGTCGGGGGGCGGGAACACAGATACGCAGTATTTT | CASSLSGGGNTDTQYF
NA | NA | TRBJ1-3 | TRBV4-3 | TGCGCCAGCAGCCAAGATAGGGGGTCTGGAAACACCATATATTTT | CASSQDRGSGNTIYF
NA | NA | TRBJ1-1 | TRBV11-3 | TGTGCCAGCAGCAAGGGGGGGGCTGACACTGAAGCTTTCTTT | CASSKGGADTEAFF
NA | NA | TRBJ1-1 | TRBV19 | TGTGCCAGTAGTATCAGATCAGGGCCGAACACTGAAGCTTTCTTT | CASSIRSGPNTEAFF
NA | NA | TRBJ1-2 | TRBV11-2 | TGTGCCAGCAGCTCAACAGGGCCCTATGGCTACACCTTC | CASSSTGPYGYTF
NA | NA | TRBJ2-3 | TRBV6-1 | TGTGCCAGCAGTGAAGCCGGAGATACGCAGTATTTT | CASSEAGDTQYF
NA | TRBD1 | TRBJ1-2 | TRBV28 | TGTGCCAGCAGCTCCCCGGACAGGGGCCGGGGCTACACCTTC | CASSSPDRGRGYTF
NA | NA | TRBJ2-5 | TRBV19 | TGTGCCAGTAGTATAACGCATTCAGGAGAGACCCAGTACTTC | CASSITHSGETQYF
NA | NA | TRBJ1-4 | TRBV4-3 | TGCGCCAGCAGCCAAGGGGTCCAACGGGTTGAAAAACTGTTTTTT | CASSQGVQRVEKLFF
few | NA | TRBJ2-1 | TRBV12-3/TRBV12-4 | TGTGCCAGCAGTTTAGTCGGGGATGAGCAGTTCTTC | CASSLVGDEQFF
NA | TRBD2 | TRBJ2-3 | TRBV5-6 | TGTGCCAGCAGCTTGGCACCTAGCGGGGGGGCCGGAGATACGCAGTATTTT | CASSLAPSGGAGDTQYF